What follows are 28 T cell receptor beta chains derived from one specimen sequenced in a study of shared clonotypes between healthy human individuals. Profiled with immunoSEQ multiplex PCR; TCRdb holds only in-frame clones, not every one. In the table there are 1.5 million to 2.5 million clones, about 95% of which are singletons. Naive CD8 isolation took CD45RO-negative cells positively selected for CCR7 and excluded terminally differentiated effector memory CD45RA+ cells. Sequenced input: naive CD8+ T cells sorted from blood. Every receptor here comes from a man aged 18 to 30 in good health.

The chain joins TRBV5-1 to TRBJ2-5; D call uncertain. The CDR3 sequence is 14 residues long. From germline, CDR1 is SGHRS and CDR2 YFSETQ. V shed 5 bases and J shed 1 base, with 12 bases lying between them. The CDR3 nucleotides are TGCGCCAGCAGGATCCAACTCGGCCAAGAGACCCAGTACTTC. It is translated as CASRIQLGQETQYF. Combining the CDR3 with reference TRBV5-1 and TRBJ2-5 gives the whole variable domain KAGVTQTPRYLIKTRGQQVTLSCSPISGHRSVSWYQQTPGQGLQFLFEYFSETQRNKGNFPGRFSGRQFSNSRSEMNVSTLELGDSALYLCASRIQLGQETQYFGPGTRLLVL.

This clone has just a few counts. The rearrangement uses TRBV7-2 and TRBJ1-6; tentatively, D is TRBD1 (5 bases). Germline lookup yields CDR1 SGHTA and CDR2 FQGNSA. The CDR3 runs 13 residues. Trimming cost V 3 bases and J 8 bases, with 8 bases left between them. The CDR3 sequence: CASSFGGYSPLHF. CDR3 nucleotide sequence: TGTGCCAGCAGCTTCGGGGGTTATTCACCCCTCCACTTT.

This sequence joins TRBV5-8 and TRBJ2-7; TRBD2 is a possible D gene (6 bases). Germline V lookup: CDR1 SGHTS, CDR2 YDEGEE. The CDR3 contains 15 residues. Trimming cost V 4 bases and J 2 bases, with 16 bases left between them. CDR3 loop: CASSLSGGETYEQYF. The DNA of the CDR3 is TGTGCCAGCAGCCTCTCCGGCGGGGAGACCTACGAGCAGTACTTC.

The chain carries TRBV4-1 and TRBJ2-1, with D possibly being TRBD1 or TRBD2 (6 bases each). The length of the CDR3 is 15 residues. The germline CDR1 and CDR2 sequences are MGHRA and YSYEKL. V dropped 3 bases and J dropped 2 bases, with 11 bases sitting between them. This CDR3 is CASSQRGEAYNEQFF. CDR3 bases: TGCGCCAGCAGCCAGAGGGGGGAGGCCTACAATGAGCAGTTCTTC.

In its sample, this clone was seen once. The V gene is TRBV28, the J gene TRBJ2-5; tentatively, D is TRBD1 (6 bases). Germline loops: CDR1 MDHEN, CDR2 SYDVKM. The CDR3 length is 14 residues. V was cut by 7 bases and J by 1 base, with 13 bases left in between. CDR3 nucleotides: TGTGCCAGCACTTTCCTACAGGGCCAAGAGACCCAGTACTTC. It yields the protein CASTFLQGQETQYF.

This chain connects TRBV4-3 to TRBJ2-2; the D is unclear. This CDR3 has 16 amino acids. The V gene lost 5 bases and the J gene lost 1 base, with 14 bases spanning the gap. CDR1 is LGHNA, CDR2 YSLEER, per germline. CDR3 sequence reads: CASSSSRWENTGELFF. Here the CDR3 DNA reads TGCGCCAGCAGCTCCAGCAGGTGGGAGAACACCGGGGAGCTGTTTTTT.

For this clone: Relative to the germline gene, one junction end is altered; a read error may explain this. V and J are TRBV7-7 and TRBJ2-5; 7 positions agree with TRBD2. This CDR3 has 14 residues. Germline V CDR1 and CDR2: SSHAT, FNYEAQ (reference sequence). The CDR3 DNA follows: TGTGCTAGCAGCCGCCTAACCGGGGGGGAGACCCAGTACTTC. Protein product: CASSRLTGGETQYF.

This CDR3 reads CASRLLHTGNQPQHF. The CDR3 coding sequence is TGTGCCAGCAGACTTCTTCACACGGGCAATCAGCCCCAGCATTTT. This rearrangement joins TRBV28 to TRBJ1-5, with D uncertain. Trimming shortened V by 6 bases and J by 2 bases, and 14 bases separated the two germline ends. The germline V gene encodes CDR1 MDHEN and CDR2 SYDVKM. The CDR3 has 15 residues.

The V and J genes are TRBV6-5 and TRBJ2-2; D gene ambiguous. The CDR3 is made up of 15 amino acids. Between the trimmed V and J ends, which lost 2 bases and 7 bases, there was a span of 14 bases. CDR1 is MNHEY and CDR2 is SVGAGI in the germline V gene. CDR3 loop: CASSYAGDIGGELFF. CDR3 DNA sequence: TGTGCCAGCAGTTACGCAGGCGACATTGGCGGGGAGCTGTTTTTT.

J is TRBJ2-7 and V is TRBV28; D gene uncertain. The germline V gene has CDR1 MDHEN and CDR2 SYDVKM. The germline V and J ends were trimmed by 2 bases and 0 bases, with 11 bases remaining between them. This CDR3 has 15 amino acids. CDR3 protein: CASSLNSESSYEQYF. In DNA, the CDR3 is TGTGCCAGCAGTTTAAATTCAGAGAGCTCCTACGAGCAGTACTTC.

The CDR3 DNA reads TGTGCCTGGAGTGAACTAGCGGGAGGGTCCTACAATGAGCAGTTCTTC. Encoded protein: CAWSELAGGSYNEQFF. The chain recombines TRBV30 with TRBJ2-1, with 13 bases lining up with TRBD2. The germline V gene has CDR1 GTSNPN and CDR2 SVGIG (reference sequence). The V segment lost 1 base and the J segment 1 base; nucleotides outside the gene matches: 1. The CDR3 has 16 amino acids.

The chain employs TRBV7-9 and TRBJ1-2, with D possibly matching TRBD1 (5 bases). V was cut by 1 base and J by 0 bases, with 9 bases left in between. In germline, CDR1 is SEHNR, CDR2 FQNEAQ (reference sequence). The CDR3 totals 15 residues. CDR3 coding DNA: TGTGCCAGCAGCTTAGGGGGCCATCCTAACTATGGCTACACCTTC. This gives the protein CASSLGGHPNYGYTF.

This chain uses TRBV7-9 with TRBJ2-7; 10 nucleotides align to TRBD2. V was clipped by 5 bases and J by 7 bases; unmatched bases: 17. Per the germline V gene, CDR1 is SEHNR and CDR2 is FQNEAQ (reference sequence). The CDR3 totals 17 residues. CDR3 loop: CASSLRPSGGPPGEQYF. The CDR3 nucleotides read TGTGCCAGCAGCCTGAGGCCTAGCGGGGGCCCTCCGGGGGAGCAGTACTTC.

In regard to this clone: Additional DNA sequences in this sample encode the identical CDR3. J is TRBJ2-7 and V is TRBV11-2; 11 bases align to TRBD2. Germline V gene sequence: CDR1 SGHAT, CDR2 FQNNGV. After removal of 4 bases from V and 7 bases from J, the junction contained 9 bases not matched to a gene. The CDR3 is 15 amino acids. The CDR3 here is CASSSLAGGPGEQYF. The DNA for the CDR3 is TGTGCCAGCAGCTCCTTAGCGGGAGGGCCAGGAGAGCAGTACTTC.

The chain links TRBV7-9 to TRBJ1-5; the match to TRBD1 covers 7 bases. CDR1 is SEHNR and CDR2 is FQNEAQ in the germline V gene (reference sequence). V was pared by 5 bases and J by 3 bases, with 7 bases of the junction left unmatched. The CDR3 runs 15 residues. CDR3 protein: CASSPPGTDNQPQHF. The CDR3 nucleotides are TGTGCCAGCAGCCCCCCAGGGACAGACAATCAGCCCCAGCATTTT.

The chain uses TRBV14 and TRBJ2-7; D not certain. There are 15 residues in the CDR3. Germline V gives CDR1 SGHDN, CDR2 FVKESK. Trimming pared 3 bases from V and 6 bases from J, leaving 18 bases between. The CDR3, as DNA: TGTGCCAGCAGCCACCGACCCGATAACTGGGGCGAGCAGTACTTC. The encoded protein is CASSHRPDNWGEQYF.

The chain is built from TRBV5-6 and TRBJ1-1; no firm D call. Trimming removed 4 bases at V and 6 bases at J, with 19 bases between. The germline V gene encodes CDR1 SGHDT and CDR2 YYEEEE. The CDR3 is made up of 15 amino acids. CDR3 sequence reads: CASSTWFPEVSEAFF. The CDR3 coding sequence is TGTGCCAGCAGCACCTGGTTCCCGGAGGTCTCTGAAGCTTTCTTT.

V gene TRBV7-9 combines with J gene TRBJ2-1; 10 bases fit TRBD1. The CDR3 is made up of 15 amino acids. J was trimmed by 4 bases and V by 5 bases; bases with no gene match: 5. Germline loops: CDR1 SEHNR, CDR2 FQNEAQ (reference sequence). The CDR3 protein is CASSAGQGGYNEQFF. In nucleotides, the CDR3 is TGTGCCAGCAGCGCCGGACAGGGGGGATACAATGAGCAGTTCTTC.

V gene TRBV30 combines with J gene TRBJ1-4, with a weak D call TRBD1 (5 bases). V dropped 2 bases and J dropped 4 bases, with 11 bases sitting between them. The germline V gene has CDR1 GTSNPN and CDR2 SVGIG (reference sequence). This CDR3 region has 14 residues. In nucleotides, the CDR3 is TGTGCCTGGAGTCTCGGGGGGGGTAATGAAAAACTGTTTTTT. Protein sequence: CAWSLGGGNEKLFF.

The chain couples TRBV6-1 to TRBJ2-7, with 7 bases identical to TRBD1. The germline CDR1 and CDR2 sequences are MNHNS and SASEGT. J lost 5 bases, V lost 4 bases, and 5 bases had no gene match. This CDR3 contains 13 residues. In DNA form, the CDR3 reads TGTGCCAGCAGTGGGACAGGTGTCCACGAGCAGTACTTC. Its protein is CASSGTGVHEQYF.

The chain's CDR3 is CASSDVWGNQETQYF. The CDR3 region has the DNA TGCGCCAGCAGTGATGTGTGGGGAAACCAAGAGACCCAGTACTTC. The chain has TRBV10-2 and TRBJ2-5, with D unclear. The CDR3 spans 15 residues. The V and J ends lost 3 bases and 0 bases respectively, with 11 bases between them. CDR1 and CDR2 (germline): WSHSY, SAAADI.

The chain has TRBV10-2 and TRBJ1-1; D possibly corresponds to TRBD1 (6 bases). There are 16 residues in the CDR3. Trimming removed 5 bases at V and 1 base at J, with 17 bases between. Germline-derived CDR1 and CDR2 are WSHSY and SAAADI. The CDR3 nucleotides read TGCGCCAGCAGTCGAGACCTCAGGGGCGAGAACACTGAAGCTTTCTTT. This codes for CASSRDLRGENTEAFF.

The chain couples TRBV11-2 to TRBJ2-7; D is unresolved. The germline V and J ends were trimmed by 2 bases and 2 bases, with 13 bases remaining between them. This CDR3 has 15 amino acids. Germline CDR1 is SGHAT and CDR2 is FQNNGV. This CDR3 is CASSLKAVPAYEQYF. The CDR3 DNA follows: TGTGCCAGCAGCTTAAAGGCAGTCCCAGCCTACGAGCAGTACTTC.

The chain is built from TRBV28 and TRBJ1-2, with TRBD1 matching 7 bases. J lost 4 bases, V lost 6 bases, and 5 bases had no gene match. The germline CDR1 and CDR2 sequences are MDHEN and SYDVKM. CDR3 size: 13 residues. This CDR3 reads CASSPDRVYGYTF. The CDR3, as DNA: TGTGCCAGCAGCCCTGACAGGGTCTATGGCTACACCTTC.

Points on this clone: The sample contains more than one DNA sequence encoding this CDR3. This chain links TRBV9 with TRBJ2-7; TRBD1 matches 7 bases. The CDR3 runs 14 residues. CDR1 and CDR2 (germline): SGDLS, YYNGEE. V dropped 3 bases and J dropped 2; count of bases not matched to a gene: 5. The CDR3 region is CASSAGTATYEQYF. The CDR3, as DNA: TGTGCCAGCAGCGCCGGGACAGCGACCTACGAGCAGTACTTC.

This chain connects TRBV4-1 to TRBJ1-6; the D gene is possibly TRBD1 (5 bases). Germline V lookup: CDR1 MGHRA, CDR2 YSYEKL. The CDR3 consists of 14 residues. The V and J ends lost 1 base and 10 bases respectively, with 11 bases between them. The CDR3 sequence is CASSQVGVGSPLHF. The CDR3, as DNA: TGCGCCAGCAGCCAAGTGGGGGTAGGCTCACCCCTCCACTTT.

The gene calls are TRBV5-1 and TRBJ2-7; D remains ambiguous. The germline gives CDR1 SGHRS, CDR2 YFSETQ. Trimming took 0 bases from V and 0 from J, leaving 7 bases between them. The CDR3 has 14 residues. The CDR3 bases are TGCGCCAGCAGCTTGGAAGCGATCTCCTACGAGCAGTACTTC. Residues: CASSLEAISYEQYF.

Only one count was recorded for this clone. The chain recombines TRBV6-6 with TRBJ2-6; no firm D call. CDR1 MNHNY and CDR2 SVGAGI come from the germline V gene (reference sequence). V lost 8 bases and J 4 bases, leaving 12 bases between the germline ends. The CDR3 is made up of 14 amino acids. The CDR3: CASCTPEGANVLTF. The CDR3 nucleotides are TGTGCCAGCTGCACCCCGGAAGGGGCCAACGTCCTGACTTTC.